A selection of T cell receptor beta chains follows, all from one sample in a study of cytotoxic CD8 clonotypes in ibrutinib-treated CLL. The repertoire was sequenced with immunoSEQ multiplex PCR; TCRdb's copy has only in-frame clones and lacks some. The sample yields some 29,000 clones, 55% to 75% seen once. The specimen comprised PBMCs, sampled after 24 months of ibrutinib treatment. The receptors derive from a human donor with chronic lymphocytic leukemia. The CDR3 runs from the conserved cysteine through the conserved F or W. D genes are given only for firm matches. Some rows mark clone size as missing; the rest say once, few, many or name a class of expanded clone.

cdr3_aa,cdr3_nt,d_call,v_call,clone_size,j_call
CASSQVSTGRNEQFF,TGTGCCAGCAGCCAAGTTAGTACAGGGCGGAATGAGCAGTTCTTC,.,TRBV4-2,.,TRBJ2-1
CASSPVTPGANVLTF,TGTGCCAGCAGTCCCGTCACCCCTGGGGCCAACGTCCTGACTTTC,.,TRBV7-8,.,TRBJ2-6
CSVLSGNTIYF,TGCAGCGTGCTTTCTGGAAACACCATATATTTT,.,TRBV29-1,.,TRBJ1-3
CASSAPGTSGVRGLYEQYF,TGTGCCAGCAGCGCACCCGGGACTAGCGGGGTAAGAGGTCTCTACGAGCAGTACTTC,TRBD2,TRBV11-1,.,TRBJ2-7
CASSMWQVPEEQYF,TGTGCCAGTAGTATGTGGCAGGTCCCCGAAGAGCAGTACTTC,.,TRBV19,.,TRBJ2-7
CASSPWDGGSGNTIYF,TGTGCCAGCAGCCCATGGGACGGAGGCTCTGGAAACACCATATATTTT,.,TRBV5-4,few,TRBJ1-3
CASRQPPGTEAFF,TGTGCCAGTAGACAGCCCCCGGGGACTGAAGCTTTCTTT,.,TRBV19,.,TRBJ1-1
CASSRQGNQPQHF,TGTGCCAGCAGTCGACAGGGGAATCAGCCCCAGCATTTT,TRBD1,TRBV6-5,.,TRBJ1-5
CASSVGGTGDQPQHF,TGTGCCAGCAGCGTAGGCGGGACAGGGGACCAGCCCCAGCATTTT,TRBD1,TRBV9,.,TRBJ1-5
CASSHPGTVETQYF,TGTGCCAGCTCCCACCCCGGGACAGTAGAGACCCAGTACTTC,TRBD1,TRBV18,.,TRBJ2-5
CASSFGGPLYEQYF,TGTGCCAGCAGTTTCGGCGGGCCCCTCTACGAGCAGTACTTC,.,TRBV27,.,TRBJ2-7
CASSRFVPGVRVGNYGYTF,TGTGCCAGTAGTCGGTTCGTCCCCGGGGTACGAGTGGGCAACTATGGCTACACCTTC,.,TRBV19,.,TRBJ1-2
CASSLAATGELFF,TGTGCCAGCAGCTTAGCCGCAACCGGGGAGCTGTTTTTT,.,TRBV7-2,.,TRBJ2-2
CASSPRGGDPYEQYF,TGTGCCAGCAGCCCCAGGGGCGGGGATCCCTACGAGCAGTACTTC,.,TRBV7-9,once,TRBJ2-7
CASSLLGTGGYNEQFF,TGTGCCAGCAGCTTACTAGGGACAGGCGGGTACAATGAGCAGTTCTTC,TRBD1,TRBV11-2,few,TRBJ2-1
CASSGGSDNEQFF,TGTGCCAGCTCAGGGGGGTCCGACAATGAGCAGTTCTTC,.,TRBV18,.,TRBJ2-1
CASRGSGRDYEQYF,TGTGCCAGCAGAGGGTCGGGCAGGGACTACGAGCAGTACTTC,.,TRBV6-5,.,TRBJ2-7
CASSLGAGGGETQYF,TGTGCCAGCAGCTTGGGGGCGGGGGGGGGAGAGACCCAGTACTTC,TRBD2,TRBV5-6,few,TRBJ2-5
CASSPPQGTSGNTIYF,TGTGCCAGCAGTCCACCTCAGGGGACCTCTGGAAACACCATATATTTT,.,TRBV6-6,.,TRBJ1-3
CASSSHRPANYGYTF,TGTGCCAGCAGCAGCCACAGGCCGGCTAACTATGGCTACACCTTC,.,TRBV11-2,.,TRBJ1-2
CASRVGHYTEAFF,TGTGCCAGCAGGGTGGGACATTACACTGAAGCTTTCTTT,.,TRBV28,.,TRBJ1-1
CASSLSTVPNEKLFF,TGCGCCAGCAGCTTGTCGACAGTTCCTAATGAAAAACTGTTTTTT,.,TRBV5-1,.,TRBJ1-4
CASSPTLYEQYF,TGTGCCAGCAGCCCGACACTCTACGAGCAGTACTTC,.,TRBV6-5,.,TRBJ2-7
CSVAGLRETNYGYTF,TGCAGCGTTGCGGGTTTGAGGGAAACTAACTATGGCTACACCTTC,.,TRBV29-1,.,TRBJ1-2
CASSDRLAGDTGELFF,TGCGCCAGCAGTGATCGGCTAGCGGGGGACACCGGGGAGCTGTTTTTT,TRBD2,TRBV10-1,once,TRBJ2-2
CASRGSGGANGELFF,TGTGCCAGCAGGGGTAGCGGGGGGGCCAACGGGGAGCTGTTTTTT,TRBD2,TRBV27,.,TRBJ2-2
CSVARRGTDTQYF,TGCAGCGTTGCCAGGAGAGGCACAGATACGCAGTATTTT,.,TRBV29-1,.,TRBJ2-3
CARVPGLGGELFF,TGCGCCAGGGTACCGGGGCTCGGCGGGGAGCTGTTTTTT,.,TRBV10-1,.,TRBJ2-2
CASSPALGTSTDTQYF,TGTGCCAGCAGCCCCGCCCTGGGGACTAGCACAGATACGCAGTATTTT,.,TRBV4-2,.,TRBJ2-3
CASSVLGGPSSYNEQFF,TGCGCCAGCAGCGTCCTCGGGGGCCCGAGCTCCTACAATGAGCAGTTCTTC,.,TRBV4-1,.,TRBJ2-1
CASTAAPGYEQYF,TGTGCCAGCACGGCGGCCCCAGGCTACGAGCAGTACTTC,.,TRBV6-5,few,TRBJ2-7
CASSVGTGSTGELFF,TGTGCCAGCAGCGTCGGGACAGGTTCCACCGGGGAGCTGTTTTTT,TRBD1,TRBV7-3,.,TRBJ2-2
CASSAGGSGNEKLFF,TGTGCCAGCAGCGCCGGGGGGTCGGGTAATGAAAAACTGTTTTTT,.,TRBV9,.,TRBJ1-4
CASSVGTRATGELFF,TGTGCCAGCAGCGTAGGGACTAGGGCCACCGGGGAGCTGTTTTTT,TRBD2,TRBV9,.,TRBJ2-2
CASSPQGTDTQYF,TGTGCCAGCAGCCCACAGGGAACAGATACGCAGTATTTT,.,TRBV7-3,.,TRBJ2-3
CASSLWEAGGYTF,TGTGCCAGCAGCCTATGGGAGGCCGGGGGCTACACCTTC,.,TRBV7-9,once,TRBJ1-2
CASSRGRGFNEQFF,TGTGCCAGCAGCCGAGGGAGGGGTTTCAATGAGCAGTTCTTC,TRBD2,TRBV7-3,.,TRBJ2-1
CASGGGLSGTDTQYF,TGTGCTAGTGGCGGGGGACTCTCTGGCACAGATACGCAGTATTTT,.,TRBV12-5,many,TRBJ2-3
CASSPGLAGGSDTQYF,TGTGCCAGCAGCCCAGGACTAGCGGGGGGTTCAGATACGCAGTATTTT,TRBD2,TRBV7-3,.,TRBJ2-3
CASSLPQGSGGKLSSYNEQFF,TGTGCCAGCAGCTTACCCCAGGGTAGCGGGGGGAAACTTAGCTCCTACAATGAGCAGTTCTTC,TRBD2,TRBV7-3,few,TRBJ2-1
CASSRGVRYTIYF,TGTGCCAGCAGCCGCGGGGTGCGGTACACCATATATTTT,.,TRBV11-2,.,TRBJ1-3
CASSGGGEYYNEQFF,TGTGCCAGCAGTGGGGGGGGAGAATATTACAATGAGCAGTTCTTC,TRBD2,TRBV27,.,TRBJ2-1
CASSSRATDTQYF,TGTGCCAGCAGTTCCAGGGCCACAGATACGCAGTATTTT,.,TRBV27,.,TRBJ2-3
CASSHTTGNYGYTF,TGCGCCAGCAGCCATACGACAGGGAATTATGGCTACACCTTC,TRBD1,TRBV4-3,.,TRBJ1-2
CASSLLDRTGNTIYF,TGCGCCAGCAGCCTACTGGACAGAACTGGAAACACCATATATTTT,.,TRBV4-1,.,TRBJ1-3
CASSARTGPGNTIYF,TGTGCCAGCAGCGCCCGGACAGGGCCTGGAAACACCATATATTTT,TRBD1,TRBV9,.,TRBJ1-3
CASSIVGPNTEAFF,TGTGCCAGTAGTATAGTGGGACCGAACACTGAAGCTTTCTTT,.,TRBV19,once,TRBJ1-1
CASSGGASGNTIYF,TGCGCCAGCAGCGGAGGAGCCTCTGGAAACACCATATATTTT,.,TRBV5-1,.,TRBJ1-3
CWVGKGYTF,TGCTGGGTAGGGAAGGGCTACACCTTC,.,TRBV25-1,medium-sized,TRBJ1-2
CASSPERGNTIYF,TGTGCCAGCTCACCTGAAAGGGGAAACACCATATATTTT,.,TRBV18,few,TRBJ1-3
CASSLGTWQFF,TGTGCCAGCAGCTTAGGAACTTGGCAGTTCTTC,.,TRBV7-9,.,TRBJ2-1
CASSLGRAYEQYF,TGTGCCAGCAGTTTGGGCAGGGCCTACGAGCAGTACTTC,.,TRBV27,few,TRBJ2-7
CASREDRGYGYTF,TGTGCCAGCAGGGAGGACAGGGGCTATGGCTACACCTTC,TRBD1,TRBV11-2,.,TRBJ1-2
CASSQTNTGELFF,TGCGCCAGCAGTCAGACGAACACCGGGGAGCTGTTTTTT,.,TRBV10-1,once,TRBJ2-2